A single sample is the source of the 5 T cell receptor beta chains below, sequenced in a study of cytomegalovirus exposure and HLA in healthy donors. PCR was performed using 60 Vbeta and 13 Jbeta primers. Sequenced by immunoSEQ multiplex PCR; TCRdb stores in-frame clones only, minus some. The sample yields under 200,000 clones, approximately 80% seen once. The sample taken for sequencing was PBMCs. Receptors were obtained from a man between 50 and 59 years old in good health and CMV-seropositive.

This chain connects TRBV28 to TRBJ2-5, with D possibly matching TRBD1 (5 bases). CDR1 and CDR2 (germline): MDHEN, SYDVKM. Between the trimmed V and J ends, which lost 4 bases and 5 bases, there was a span of 20 bases. The length of the CDR3 is 16 residues. The CDR3 DNA sequence: TGTGCCAGCAGTTCGATCAGGACAATGCGAAGGGAGACCCAGTACTTC. Amino acid sequence: CASSSIRTMRRETQYF.

With respect to this clone: Other DNA sequences from this sample encode an identical CDR3 as well. This chain connects TRBV6-5 to TRBJ2-3; perhaps TRBD2 as D (6 bases). The germline V gene encodes CDR1 MNHEY and CDR2 SVGAGI. This CDR3 contains 15 residues. Trimming removed 0 bases from V and 0 bases from J, with 7 bases in between. The CDR3 is CASSYSGGSTDTQYF. The CDR3 DNA reads as TGTGCCAGCAGTTACTCCGGGGGAAGCACAGATACGCAGTATTTT.

The V and J genes are TRBV7-2 and TRBJ1-1, with D possibly TRBD1 on 5 matching bases. Germline-derived CDR1 and CDR2 are SGHTA and FQGNSA. V was shortened by 5 bases and J by 2 bases, with 12 bases between the two germline ends. CDR3 length equals 14 residues. The CDR3, as DNA: TGTGCCAGCAGCGGATCGGGGGGAAACACTGAAGCTTTCTTT. It specifies CASSGSGGNTEAFF.

The J gene is TRBJ2-7, the V gene TRBV5-1; maybe TRBD2 (5 bases). The V end was cut by 0 bases, the J end by 3 bases, with 10 bases between. The germline gives CDR1 SGHRS, CDR2 YFSETQ. The CDR3 is made up of 14 amino acids. DNA of the CDR3: TGCGCCAGCAGCTTGGCCTTAGGAGGCTACGAGCAGTACTTC. Encoded protein: CASSLALGGYEQYF.

As regards this clone: The same CDR3 arises from other DNA sequences in this sample as well. The gene calls are TRBV27 and TRBJ2-5; D possibly corresponds to TRBD2 (5 bases). Per germline, CDR1 MNHEY and CDR2 SMNVEV (reference sequence). The CDR3 is made up of 13 amino acids. Trimming left V 2 bases short and J 5 bases short, with 9 bases between. DNA of the CDR3: TGTGCCAGCAGTTTAAGTAGCGTCGAGACCCAGTACTTC. This gives the protein CASSLSSVETQYF.